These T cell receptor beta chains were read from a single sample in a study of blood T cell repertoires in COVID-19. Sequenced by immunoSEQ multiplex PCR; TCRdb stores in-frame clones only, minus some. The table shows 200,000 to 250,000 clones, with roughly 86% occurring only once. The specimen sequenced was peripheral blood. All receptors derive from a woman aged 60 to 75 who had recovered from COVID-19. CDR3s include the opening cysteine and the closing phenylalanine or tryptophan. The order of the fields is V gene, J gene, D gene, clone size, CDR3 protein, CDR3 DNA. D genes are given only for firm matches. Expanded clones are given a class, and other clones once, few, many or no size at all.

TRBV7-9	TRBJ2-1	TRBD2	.	CASSATGLAYNEQFF	TGTGCCAGCAGCGCCACGGGACTAGCCTACAATGAGCAGTTCTTC
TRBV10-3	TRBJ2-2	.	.	CATGGGAEGTGELFF	TGTGCCACGGGGGGCGGGGCCGAAGGTACCGGGGAGCTGTTTTTT
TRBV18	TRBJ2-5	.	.	CASSPPPVGETQYF	TGTGCCAGCTCACCACCCCCGGTCGGAGAGACCCAGTACTTC
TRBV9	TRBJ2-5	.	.	CASSTKGVVGLTQYF	TGTGCCAGCAGCACGAAAGGAGTTGTGGGGCTTACCCAGTACTTC
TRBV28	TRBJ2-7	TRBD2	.	CASWGGDTYEQYF	TGTGCCAGCTGGGGGGGGGATACCTACGAGCAGTACTTC
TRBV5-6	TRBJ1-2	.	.	CASSSLRGGSGYTF	TGTGCCAGCAGCTCCTTGAGAGGGGGAAGTGGCTACACCTTC
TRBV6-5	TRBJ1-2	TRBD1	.	CASSPTGTGNYGYTF	TGTGCCAGCAGCCCAACCGGGACAGGGAACTATGGCTACACCTTC
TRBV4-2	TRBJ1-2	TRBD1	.	CASSQESGLGQGNYGYTF	TGTGCCAGCAGCCAAGAGTCCGGTTTGGGACAGGGAAACTATGGCTACACCTTC
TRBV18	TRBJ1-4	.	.	CASSTMSRPTNEKLFF	TGTGCCAGCTCGACAATGAGCCGACCAACTAATGAAAAACTGTTTTTT
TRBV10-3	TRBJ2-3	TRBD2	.	CAINGGGIGDTQYF	TGTGCCATCAACGGCGGGGGAATCGGAGATACGCAGTATTTT
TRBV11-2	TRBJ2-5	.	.	CASSFALAAETQYF	TGTGCCAGCAGCTTCGCCTTGGCGGCAGAGACCCAGTACTTC
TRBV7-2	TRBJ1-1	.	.	CASSLAGGIVVFTEAFF	TGTGCCAGCAGCTTGGCTGGGGGCATTGTCGTTTTCACTGAAGCTTTCTTT
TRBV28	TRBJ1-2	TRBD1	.	CASSLPGGDGYTF	TGTGCCAGCAGTTTACCAGGGGGCGATGGCTACACCTTC
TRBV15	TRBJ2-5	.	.	CATSRNRETQYF	TGTGCCACCAGCAGAAACAGAGAGACCCAGTACTTC
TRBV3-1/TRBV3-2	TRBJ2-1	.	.	CASSGTLTGQLFF	TGTGCCAGCAGCGGTACGTTGACTGGCCAGCTGTTCTTC
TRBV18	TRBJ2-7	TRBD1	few	CASSQGAISYEQYF	TGTGCCAGCTCACAGGGGGCGATCTCCTACGAGCAGTACTTC
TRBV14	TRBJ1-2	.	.	CASTSRGEDGYTF	TGTGCCAGCACCAGCAGGGGAGAGGACGGCTACACCTTC
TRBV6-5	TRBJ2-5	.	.	CASSPDPRGTQYF	TGTGCCAGCAGTCCCGACCCCAGGGGGACCCAGTACTTC
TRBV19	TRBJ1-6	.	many	CASSTNRDYNSPLHF	TGTGCCAGTAGTACCAACAGGGACTATAATTCACCCCTCCACTTT
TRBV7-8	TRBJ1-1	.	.	CASSLVGRATEAFF	TGTGCCAGCAGCTTAGTTGGGCGCGCCACTGAAGCTTTCTTT
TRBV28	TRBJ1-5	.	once	CASTEQVYNQPQHF	TGTGCCAGCACTGAACAGGTCTATAATCAGCCCCAGCATTTT
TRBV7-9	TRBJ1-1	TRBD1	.	CASSVRGQGTEAFF	TGTGCCAGCAGCGTTCGGGGACAGGGAACTGAAGCTTTCTTT
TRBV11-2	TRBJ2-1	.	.	CASSLTRVDNEQFF	TGTGCCAGCAGCTTAACGCGGGTCGACAATGAGCAGTTCTTC
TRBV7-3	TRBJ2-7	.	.	CASSPVGGDSYEQYF	TGTGCCAGCAGCCCCGTGGGCGGGGACTCCTACGAGCAGTACTTC
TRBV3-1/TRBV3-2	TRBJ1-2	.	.	CASSHTLQTRENYGYTF	TGTGCCAGCAGCCATACCCTACAGACAAGGGAGAACTATGGCTACACCTTC
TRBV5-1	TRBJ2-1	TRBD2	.	CASSWSLAGGYNEQFF	TGCGCCAGCAGCTGGTCCTTGGCGGGGGGATACAATGAGCAGTTCTTC
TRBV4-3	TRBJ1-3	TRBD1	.	CASSQVLLGDSSGNTIYF	TGCGCCAGCAGCCAAGTCCTCCTAGGGGACAGCTCTGGAAACACCATATATTTT
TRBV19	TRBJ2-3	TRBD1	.	CASSSQGQPTDTQYF	TGTGCCAGTAGTAGTCAGGGACAGCCCACAGATACGCAGTATTTT
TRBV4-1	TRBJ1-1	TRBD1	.	CASSRTGGSGTEAFF	TGCGCCAGCAGCAGGACAGGGGGCTCAGGCACTGAAGCTTTCTTT
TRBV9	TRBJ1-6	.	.	CASSGKKGFNSPLHF	TGTGCCAGCAGCGGAAAAAAGGGGTTCAATTCACCCCTCCACTTT
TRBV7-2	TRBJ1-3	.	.	CASSFVRGAPGNTIYF	TGTGCCAGCAGCTTTGTCAGGGGCGCACCTGGAAACACCATATATTTT
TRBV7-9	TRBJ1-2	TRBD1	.	CASSRGQTIYGYTF	TGTGCCAGCAGCCGGGGACAGACTATCTATGGCTACACCTTC
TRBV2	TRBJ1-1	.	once	CASRKTGGSTEAFF	TGTGCCAGCAGGAAGACAGGCGGTAGCACTGAAGCTTTCTTT
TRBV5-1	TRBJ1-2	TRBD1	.	CASSGAGGDGYTF	TGCGCCAGCAGCGGCGCAGGGGGCGATGGCTACACCTTC
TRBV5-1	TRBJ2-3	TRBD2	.	CASSLASGGLSTDTQYF	TGCGCCAGCAGCTTGGCTAGCGGGGGCCTTAGCACAGATACGCAGTATTTT
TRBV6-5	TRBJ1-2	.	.	CASKVDSWSNGYTF	TGTGCCAGCAAGGTAGACAGTTGGTCTAATGGCTACACCTTC
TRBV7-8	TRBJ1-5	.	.	CASSLGAVPNQPQHF	TGTGCCAGCAGCTTAGGGGCAGTACCCAATCAGCCCCAGCATTTT
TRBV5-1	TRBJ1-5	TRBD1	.	CASSLSGGPNQPQHF	TGCGCCAGCAGCTTGTCAGGGGGCCCCAATCAGCCCCAGCATTTT
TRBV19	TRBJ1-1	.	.	CASAGGGGRNTEAFF	TGTGCCAGTGCGGGGGGAGGGGGACGGAACACTGAAGCTTTCTTT
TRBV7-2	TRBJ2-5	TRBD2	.	CASSPVAGSETQYF	TGTGCCAGCAGCCCCGTAGCGGGGTCGGAGACCCAGTACTTC
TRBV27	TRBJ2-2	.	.	CASRPTATGELFF	TGTGCCAGCAGGCCGACAGCTACCGGGGAGCTGTTTTTT
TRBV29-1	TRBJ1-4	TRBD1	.	CSVDTGTGSYEKLFF	TGCAGCGTAGATACCGGGACAGGGTCTTACGAAAAACTGTTTTTT
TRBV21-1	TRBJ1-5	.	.	CASSTVQGQHQPQHF	TGTGCCAGCAGCACCGTACAGGGGCAACATCAGCCCCAGCATTTT
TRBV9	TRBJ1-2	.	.	CASSVGGTILYGYTF	TGTGCCAGCAGCGTAGGGGGCACTATACTCTATGGCTACACCTTC
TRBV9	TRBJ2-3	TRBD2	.	CASSFWTSGGSGDTQYF	TGTGCCAGCAGTTTTTGGACTAGCGGGGGGTCGGGGGATACGCAGTATTTT
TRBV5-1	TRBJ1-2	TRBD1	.	CASRFGPGTGGASSYGYTF	TGCGCCAGCAGGTTTGGCCCCGGGACAGGGGGCGCTTCGTCTTATGGCTACACCTTC
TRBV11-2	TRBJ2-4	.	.	CASSEGFGKNIQYF	TGTGCCAGCAGCGAGGGTTTCGGCAAAAACATTCAGTACTTC
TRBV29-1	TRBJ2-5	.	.	CSADLTAYQETQYF	TGCAGCGCCGATTTGACAGCGTACCAAGAGACCCAGTACTTC
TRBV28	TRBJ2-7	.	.	CASTKGGTVSYEQYF	TGTGCCAGCACAAAAGGAGGGACAGTCTCCTACGAGCAGTACTTC
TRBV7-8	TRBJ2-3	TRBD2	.	CASSFDSSGGMVGTQYF	TGTGCCAGCAGCTTCGACTCTAGCGGGGGGATGGTGGGTACGCAGTATTTT
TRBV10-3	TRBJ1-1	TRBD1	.	CAITRTGDTEAFF	TGTGCCATCACCCGAACAGGGGACACTGAAGCTTTCTTT
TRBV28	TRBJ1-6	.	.	CASRVRDNSYNSPLHF	TGTGCCAGCAGAGTACGGGACAACTCATATAATTCACCCCTCCACTTT
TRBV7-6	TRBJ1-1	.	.	CASSSTGTSEAFF	TGTGCCAGCAGCTCAACAGGGACATCTGAAGCTTTCTTT
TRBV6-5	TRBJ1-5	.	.	CASRVSLNQPQHF	TGTGCCAGCAGGGTTAGCCTCAATCAGCCCCAGCATTTT
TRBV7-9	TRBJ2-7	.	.	CASQRSSYEQYF	TGTGCCAGCCAAAGGAGCTCCTACGAGCAGTACTTC